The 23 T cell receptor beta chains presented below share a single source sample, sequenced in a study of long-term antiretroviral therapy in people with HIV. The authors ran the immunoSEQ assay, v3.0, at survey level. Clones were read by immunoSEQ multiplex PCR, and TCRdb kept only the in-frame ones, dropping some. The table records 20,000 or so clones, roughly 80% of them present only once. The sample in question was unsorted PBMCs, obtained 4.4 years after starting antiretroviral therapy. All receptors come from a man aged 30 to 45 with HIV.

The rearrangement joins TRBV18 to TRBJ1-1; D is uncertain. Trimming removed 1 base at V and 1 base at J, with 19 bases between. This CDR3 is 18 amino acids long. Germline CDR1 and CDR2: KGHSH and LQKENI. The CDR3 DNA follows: TGTGCCAGCTCACCACAGGTTACACGTTTAGAGGGGAACACTGAAGCTTTCTTT. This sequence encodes CASSPQVTRLEGNTEAFF. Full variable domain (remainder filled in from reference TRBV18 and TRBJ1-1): NAGVMQNPRHLVRRRGQEARLRCSPMKGHSHVYWYRQLPEEGLKFMVYLQKENIIDESGMPKERFSAEFPKEGPSILRIQQVVRGDSAAYFCASSPQVTRLEGNTEAFFGQGTRLTVV.

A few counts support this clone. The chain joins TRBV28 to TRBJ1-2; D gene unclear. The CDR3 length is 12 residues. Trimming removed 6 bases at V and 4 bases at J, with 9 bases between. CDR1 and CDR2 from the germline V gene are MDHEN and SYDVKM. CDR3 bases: TGTGCCAGCAGCCCTCCCACCTATGGCTACACCTTC. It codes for CASSPPTYGYTF.

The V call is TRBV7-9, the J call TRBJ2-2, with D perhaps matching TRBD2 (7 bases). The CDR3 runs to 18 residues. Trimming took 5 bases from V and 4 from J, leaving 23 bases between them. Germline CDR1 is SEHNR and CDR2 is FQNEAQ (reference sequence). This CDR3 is CASSPNRGAERGTGELFF. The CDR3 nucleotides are TGTGCCAGCAGCCCCAATCGGGGGGCAGAAAGAGGCACCGGGGAGCTGTTTTTT.

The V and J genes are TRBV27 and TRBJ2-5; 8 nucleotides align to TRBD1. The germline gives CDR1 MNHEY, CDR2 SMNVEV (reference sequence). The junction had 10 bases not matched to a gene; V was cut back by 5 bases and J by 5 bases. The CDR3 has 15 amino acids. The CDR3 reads CASSLSSGGWETQYF. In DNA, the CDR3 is TGTGCCAGCAGTCTCTCCTCAGGGGGCTGGGAGACCCAGTACTTC.

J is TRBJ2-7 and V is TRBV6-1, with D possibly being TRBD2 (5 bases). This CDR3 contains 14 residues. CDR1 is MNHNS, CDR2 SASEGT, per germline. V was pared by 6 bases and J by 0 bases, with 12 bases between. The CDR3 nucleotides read TGTGCCAGCAGCCTCGCGGGTGGCTCCTACGAGCAGTACTTC. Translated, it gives CASSLAGGSYEQYF.

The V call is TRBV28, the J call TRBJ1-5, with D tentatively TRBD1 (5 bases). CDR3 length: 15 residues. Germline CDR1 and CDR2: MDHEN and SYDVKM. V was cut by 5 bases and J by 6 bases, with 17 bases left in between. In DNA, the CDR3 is TGTGCCAGCAGTCCAAGGACACGGCGGGGTCAGCCCCAGCATTTT. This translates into CASSPRTRRGQPQHF.

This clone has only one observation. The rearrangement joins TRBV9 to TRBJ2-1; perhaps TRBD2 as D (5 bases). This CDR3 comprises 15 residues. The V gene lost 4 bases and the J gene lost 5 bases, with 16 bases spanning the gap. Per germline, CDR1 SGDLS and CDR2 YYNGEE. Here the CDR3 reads CASSLKGGSDNEQFF. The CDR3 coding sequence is TGTGCCAGCAGCCTCAAGGGCGGGTCCGACAATGAGCAGTTCTTC.

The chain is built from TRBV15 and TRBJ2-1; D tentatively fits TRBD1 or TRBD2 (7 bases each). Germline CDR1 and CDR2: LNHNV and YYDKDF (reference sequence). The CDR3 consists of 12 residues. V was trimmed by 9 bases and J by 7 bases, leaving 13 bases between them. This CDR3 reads CATVRGGNEQFF. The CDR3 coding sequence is TGTGCCACTGTCAGGGGGGGAAATGAGCAGTTCTTC.

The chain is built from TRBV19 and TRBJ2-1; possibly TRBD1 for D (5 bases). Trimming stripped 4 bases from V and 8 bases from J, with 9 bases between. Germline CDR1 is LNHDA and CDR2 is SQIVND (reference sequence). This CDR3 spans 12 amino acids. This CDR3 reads CASSNQGYEQFF. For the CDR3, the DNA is TGTGCCAGTAGTAACCAGGGCTATGAGCAGTTCTTC.

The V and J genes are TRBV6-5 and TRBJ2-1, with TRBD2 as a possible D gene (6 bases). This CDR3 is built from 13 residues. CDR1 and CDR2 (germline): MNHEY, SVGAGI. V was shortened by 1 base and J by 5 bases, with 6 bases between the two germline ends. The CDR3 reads CASSYLADNEQFF. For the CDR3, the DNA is TGTGCCAGCAGTTACTTAGCGGACAATGAGCAGTTCTTC.

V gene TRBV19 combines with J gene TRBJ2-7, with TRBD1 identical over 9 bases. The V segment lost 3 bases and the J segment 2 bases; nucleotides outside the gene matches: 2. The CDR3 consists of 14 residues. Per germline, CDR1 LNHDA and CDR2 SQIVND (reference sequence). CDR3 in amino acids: CASSMDRGAYEQYF. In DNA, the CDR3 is TGTGCCAGTAGTATGGACAGGGGAGCCTACGAGCAGTACTTC.

Here the CDR3 reads CASSPDRAGYTF. The CDR3 region has the DNA TGTGCCAGCTCACCCGACAGGGCTGGCTACACCTTC. The chain joins TRBV18 to TRBJ1-2; TRBD1 matches at 7 bases. V lost 3 bases to trimming and J lost 7 bases; unmatched junction nucleotides: 2. This CDR3 has 12 amino acids. Looked up from germline, CDR1 is KGHSH and CDR2 is LQKENI.

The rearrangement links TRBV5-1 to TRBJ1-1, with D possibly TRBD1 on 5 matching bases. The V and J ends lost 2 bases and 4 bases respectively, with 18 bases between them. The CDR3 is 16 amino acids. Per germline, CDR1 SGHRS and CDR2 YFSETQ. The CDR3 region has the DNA TGCGCCAGCAGCTTCTTGGGAGGGACCGGGCCCACTGAAGCTTTCTTT. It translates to CASSFLGGTGPTEAFF.

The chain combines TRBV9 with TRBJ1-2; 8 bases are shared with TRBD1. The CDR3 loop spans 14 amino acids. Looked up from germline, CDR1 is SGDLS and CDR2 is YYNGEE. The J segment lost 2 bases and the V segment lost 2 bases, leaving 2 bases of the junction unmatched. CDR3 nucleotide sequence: TGTGCCAGCAGCGTGAGACAGGGGAACTATGGCTACACCTTC. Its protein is CASSVRQGNYGYTF.

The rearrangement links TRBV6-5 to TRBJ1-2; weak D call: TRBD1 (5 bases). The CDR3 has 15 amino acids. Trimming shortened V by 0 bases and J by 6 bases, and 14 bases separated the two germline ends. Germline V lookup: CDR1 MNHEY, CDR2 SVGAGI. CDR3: CASSYSIGGADGYTF. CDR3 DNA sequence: TGTGCCAGCAGTTACTCGATTGGGGGAGCCGATGGCTACACCTTC.

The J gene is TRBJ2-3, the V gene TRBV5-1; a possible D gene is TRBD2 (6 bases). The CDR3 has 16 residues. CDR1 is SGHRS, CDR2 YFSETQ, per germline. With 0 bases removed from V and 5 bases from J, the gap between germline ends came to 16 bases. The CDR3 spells CASSLAAGGLVDTQYF. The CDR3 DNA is TGCGCCAGCAGCTTGGCGGCCGGGGGATTAGTAGATACGCAGTATTTT.

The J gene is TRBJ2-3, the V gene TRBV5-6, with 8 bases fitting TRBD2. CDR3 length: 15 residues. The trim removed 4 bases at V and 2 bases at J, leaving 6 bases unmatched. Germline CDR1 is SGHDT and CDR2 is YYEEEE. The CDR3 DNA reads TGTGCCAGCAGCCCGGGAGGGGGGTACACAGATACGCAGTATTTT. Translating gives CASSPGGGYTDTQYF.

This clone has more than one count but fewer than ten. In DNA form, the CDR3 reads TGTGCCAGCAGTGCCACGGTGGGCAGTCTCAATGAGCAGTTCTTC. Its protein is CASSATVGSLNEQFF. The chain joins TRBV2 to TRBJ2-1; D gene unclear. The length of the CDR3 is 15 residues. Germline V gives CDR1 SNHLY, CDR2 FYNNEI. Trimming pared 4 bases from V and 6 bases from J, leaving 16 bases between.

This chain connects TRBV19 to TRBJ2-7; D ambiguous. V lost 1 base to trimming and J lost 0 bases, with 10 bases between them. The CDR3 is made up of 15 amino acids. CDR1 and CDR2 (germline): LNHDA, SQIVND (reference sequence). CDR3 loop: CASSIGSASSYEQYF. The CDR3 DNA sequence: TGTGCCAGTAGTATAGGCAGTGCTAGCTCCTACGAGCAGTACTTC.

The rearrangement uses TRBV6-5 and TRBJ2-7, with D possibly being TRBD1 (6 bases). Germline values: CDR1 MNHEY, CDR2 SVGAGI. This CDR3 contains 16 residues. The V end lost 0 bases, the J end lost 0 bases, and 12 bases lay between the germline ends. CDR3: CASSYSSGQLSYEQYF. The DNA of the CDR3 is TGTGCCAGCAGTTACTCTTCCGGACAGCTCTCCTACGAGCAGTACTTC.

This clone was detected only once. CDR3 residues: CASSLGWDMNTEAFF. In DNA form, the CDR3 reads TGTGCCAGCAGCTTGGGCTGGGACATGAACACTGAAGCTTTCTTT. V and J are TRBV7-9 and TRBJ1-1, with D maybe TRBD1 (6 bases). Trimming stripped 3 bases from V and 0 bases from J, with 11 bases between. The CDR3 is 15 residues long. Germline V gene data show CDR1 as SEHNR and CDR2 as FQNEAQ (reference sequence). Full variable domain (outside the CDR3, taken from reference TRBV7-9 and TRBJ1-1): DTGVSQNPRHKITKRGQNVTFRCDPISEHNRLYWYRQTLGQGPEFLTYFQNEAQLEKSRLLSDRFSAERPKGSFSTLEIQRTEQGDSAMYLCASSLGWDMNTEAFFGQGTRLTVV.

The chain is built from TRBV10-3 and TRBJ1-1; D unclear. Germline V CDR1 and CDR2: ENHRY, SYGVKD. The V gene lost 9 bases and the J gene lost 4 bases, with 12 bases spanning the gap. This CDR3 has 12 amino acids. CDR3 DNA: TGTGCCATTAGCCGGGGAGGCACTGAAGCTTTCTTT. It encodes CAISRGGTEAFF.

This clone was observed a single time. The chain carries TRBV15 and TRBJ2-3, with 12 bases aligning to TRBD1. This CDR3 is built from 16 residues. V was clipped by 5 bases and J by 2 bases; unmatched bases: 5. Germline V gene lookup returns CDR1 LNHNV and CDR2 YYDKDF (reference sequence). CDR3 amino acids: CATSVPGQGATDTQYF. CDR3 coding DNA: TGTGCCACCAGCGTTCCGGGACAGGGGGCCACAGATACGCAGTATTTT.